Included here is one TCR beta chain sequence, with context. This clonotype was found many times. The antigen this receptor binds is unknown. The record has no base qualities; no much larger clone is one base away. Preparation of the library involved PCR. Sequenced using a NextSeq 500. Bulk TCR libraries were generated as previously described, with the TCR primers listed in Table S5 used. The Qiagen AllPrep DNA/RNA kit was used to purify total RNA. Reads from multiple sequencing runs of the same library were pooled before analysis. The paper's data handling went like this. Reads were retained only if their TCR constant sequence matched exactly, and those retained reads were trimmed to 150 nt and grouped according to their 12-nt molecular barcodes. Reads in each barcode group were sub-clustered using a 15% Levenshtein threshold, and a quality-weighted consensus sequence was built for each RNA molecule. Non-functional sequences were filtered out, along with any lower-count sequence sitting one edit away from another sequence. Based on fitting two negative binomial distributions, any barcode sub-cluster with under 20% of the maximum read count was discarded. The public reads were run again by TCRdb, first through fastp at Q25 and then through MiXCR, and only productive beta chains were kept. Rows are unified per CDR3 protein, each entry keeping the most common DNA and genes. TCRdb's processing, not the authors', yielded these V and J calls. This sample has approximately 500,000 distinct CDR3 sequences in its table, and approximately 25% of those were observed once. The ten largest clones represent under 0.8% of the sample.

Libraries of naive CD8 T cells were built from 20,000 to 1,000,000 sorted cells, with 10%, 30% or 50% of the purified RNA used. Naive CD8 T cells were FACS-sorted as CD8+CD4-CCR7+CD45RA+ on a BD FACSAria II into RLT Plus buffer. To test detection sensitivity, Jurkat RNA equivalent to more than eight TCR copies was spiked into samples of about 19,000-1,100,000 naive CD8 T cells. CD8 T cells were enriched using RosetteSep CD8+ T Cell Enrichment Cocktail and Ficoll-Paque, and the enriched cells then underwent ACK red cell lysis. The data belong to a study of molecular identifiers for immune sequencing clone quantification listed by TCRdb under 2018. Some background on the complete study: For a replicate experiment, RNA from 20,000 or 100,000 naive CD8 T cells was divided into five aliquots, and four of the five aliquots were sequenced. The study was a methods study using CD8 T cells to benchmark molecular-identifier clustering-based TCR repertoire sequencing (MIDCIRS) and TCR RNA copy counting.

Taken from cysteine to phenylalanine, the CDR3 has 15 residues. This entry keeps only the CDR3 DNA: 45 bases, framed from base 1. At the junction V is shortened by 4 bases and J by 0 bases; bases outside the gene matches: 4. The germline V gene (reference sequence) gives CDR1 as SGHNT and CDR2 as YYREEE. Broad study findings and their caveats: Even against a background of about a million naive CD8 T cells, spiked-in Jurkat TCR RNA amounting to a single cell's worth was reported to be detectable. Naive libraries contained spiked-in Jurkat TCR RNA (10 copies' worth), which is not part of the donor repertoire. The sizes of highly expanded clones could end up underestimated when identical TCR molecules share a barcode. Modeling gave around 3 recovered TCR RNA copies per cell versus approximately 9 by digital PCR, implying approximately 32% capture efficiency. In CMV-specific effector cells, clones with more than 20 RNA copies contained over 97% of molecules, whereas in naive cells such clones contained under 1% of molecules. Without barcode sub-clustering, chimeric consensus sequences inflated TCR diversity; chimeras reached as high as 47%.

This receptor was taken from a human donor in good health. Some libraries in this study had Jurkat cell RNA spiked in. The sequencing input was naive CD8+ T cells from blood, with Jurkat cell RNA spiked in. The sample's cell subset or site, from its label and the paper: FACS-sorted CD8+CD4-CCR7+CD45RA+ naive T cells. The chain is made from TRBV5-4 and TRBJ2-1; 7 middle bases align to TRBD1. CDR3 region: CASSASGGSYNEQFF. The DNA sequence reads TGTGCCAGCAGCGCATCAGGGGGCTCCTACAATGAGCAGTTCTTC.